The T cell receptor (beta chain) described here comes from a study of blood T cell repertoires in COVID-19. Germline V CDR1 and CDR2: SGHTA, FQGNSA. The germline V and J ends were trimmed by 1 base and 7 bases, with 8 bases remaining between them. This CDR3 is 12 amino acids long. This table comes from immunoSEQ multiplex PCR, and its TCRdb copy is limited to in-frame clones, with some not included. The table shows 260,000 or so clones, with more than 80% occurring only once. The J gene is TRBJ2-7, the V gene TRBV7-2; weak D call: TRBD2 (5 bases). The material sequenced was peripheral blood. The source is an elderly woman with COVID-19, enrolled during active disease. DNA of the CDR3: TGTGCCAGCAGCTTAGTGACGGGGGAGCAGTACTTC. This sequence encodes CASSLVTGEQYF.